The clone carrying this T cell receptor beta chain was seen only a few times. Antigen unknown. This record belongs to a study of T cells in Graves' hyperthyroidism and ophthalmopathy. Study-level points and caveats: Stable hyperthyroidism and ophthalmopathy were separated using 13 V-J signatures.

RNA transcripts provided the source from which TCR beta CDR3 regions were amplified. First-round RT-PCR targeting the TCR CDR3 was performed with the HTBI primer set. One entry per CDR3 protein results from TCRdb running MiXCR on the multiplex PCR reads. The sample carries roughly 500,000 distinct CDR3 sequences, around 15% recorded once. Thyroid ultrasound, orbital computed tomography, clinical symptoms, and serum thyroxine and TRAb underpinned diagnoses. The PBMCs were taken from around 9 ml of fresh peripheral blood. The TCR was taken from a woman in her twenties or thirties with Graves' ophthalmopathy. Sequences were obtained from blood.

This CDR3 is CASSVESGTGGEKLFF. Here the CDR3 DNA reads TGTGCCAGCAGCGTAGAATCGGGAACAGGGGGTGAAAAACTGTTTTTT. V gene TRBV9 combines with J gene TRBJ1-4; TRBD1 agrees at 8 bases. Losses at the gene ends were 0 bases for V and 7 bases for J; bases not matched to a gene: 8. The CDR3 length is 16 residues. Germline V CDR1 and CDR2: SGDLS, YYNGEE. Drawing the rest from reference TRBV9 and TRBJ1-4, the complete variable domain is DSGVTQTPKHLITATGQRVTLRCSPRSGDLSVYWYQQSLDQGLQFLIQYYNGEERAKGNILERFSAQQFPDLHSELNLSSLELGDSALYFCASSVESGTGGEKLFFGSGTQLSVL.